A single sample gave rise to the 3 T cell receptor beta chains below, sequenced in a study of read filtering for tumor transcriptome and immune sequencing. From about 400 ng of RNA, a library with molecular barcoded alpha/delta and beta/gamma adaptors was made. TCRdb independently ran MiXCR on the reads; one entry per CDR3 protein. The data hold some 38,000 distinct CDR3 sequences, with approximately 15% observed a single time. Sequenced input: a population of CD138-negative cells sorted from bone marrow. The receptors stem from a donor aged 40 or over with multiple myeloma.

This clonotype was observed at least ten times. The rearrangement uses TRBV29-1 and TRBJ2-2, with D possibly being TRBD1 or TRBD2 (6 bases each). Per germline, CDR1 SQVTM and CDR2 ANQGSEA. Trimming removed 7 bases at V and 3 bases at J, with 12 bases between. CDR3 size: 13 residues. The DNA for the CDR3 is TGCAGCGCCGGGGGCGGTTACACCGGGGAGCTGTTTTTT. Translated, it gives CSAGGGYTGELFF.

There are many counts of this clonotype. CDR3 nucleotides: TGTGCCAGCAGCCAAGTGCGAGGGGACAATCAGCCCCAGCATTTT. The encoded protein is CASSQVRGDNQPQHF. The chain carries TRBV3-1 and TRBJ1-5; weak D call: TRBD1 (5 bases). With 1 base removed from V and 3 bases from J, the gap between germline ends came to 10 bases. There are 15 residues in the CDR3. Looked up from germline, CDR1 is LGHDT and CDR2 is YNNKEL (reference sequence).

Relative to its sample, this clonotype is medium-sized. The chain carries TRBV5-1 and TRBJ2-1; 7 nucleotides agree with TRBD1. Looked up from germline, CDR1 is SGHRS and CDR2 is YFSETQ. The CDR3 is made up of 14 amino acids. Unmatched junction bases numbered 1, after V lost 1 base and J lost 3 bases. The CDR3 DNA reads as TGCGCCAGCAGCTTGTGGGACAGCTACAATGAGCAGTTCTTC. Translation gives CASSLWDSYNEQFF.